Included here is one T cell receptor beta chain sequence, with context. Its antigen is unknown. The sample is drawn from a study of T-cell reconstitution after alpha-beta-depleted transplantation in children. Study findings and constraints: Some patients owed their high day-60 TCRbeta diversity to surviving recipient T cells and thymic progenitors. It was newly produced T cells that mostly accounted for T-cell counts and diversity one year after transplant.

The CDR3 runs 16 residues. Unmatched junction bases numbered 12, after V lost 6 bases and J lost 2 bases. Germline values: CDR1 MNHEY, CDR2 SMNVEV (reference sequence). Preparation of the TCRbeta library used unique molecular identifiers. TCRdb re-called the PCR reads through MiXCR, storing one row per CDR3 protein. The profile shows some 440,000 distinct CDR3 sequences, roughly 16% of them singletons. This sequence was found in a boy under two years old who had a stem cell transplant for Wiskott-Aldrich syndrome, so the T cells may come from the graft donor. The chain employs TRBV27 and TRBJ2-5, with TRBD1 matching 7 bases. The sample was PBMCs, mostly from graft donor cells, taken 360 days after TCRalphabeta/CD19-depleted stem cell transplant. CDR3 region: CASSEPFGTAQETQYF. CDR3 DNA sequence: TGTGCCAGCAGCGAGCCTTTCGGGACAGCTCAAGAGACCCAGTACTTC.